The 8 T cell receptor beta chains reported below all come from one sample, sequenced in a study of blood T cell repertoires in COVID-19. Sequencing used immunoSEQ multiplex PCR; TCRdb keeps in-frame clones, though not all of them. The table lists over 300,000 clones, 70% to 90% of them singletons. The sample consisted of PBMCs or T cells enriched from blood (not recorded which). Source of these receptors: a man between 25 and 39 years old who had recovered from COVID-19.

This sequence joins TRBV20-1 and TRBJ2-1; 8 bases align to TRBD2. The junction had 2 bases not matched to a gene; V was cut back by 6 bases and J by 7 bases. The CDR3 runs to 11 residues. Germline-derived CDR1 and CDR2 are DFQATT and SNEGSKA (reference sequence). CDR3 nucleotides: TGCAGTGCAATAGCGGGGAATGAGCAGTTCTTC. It is translated as CSAIAGNEQFF.

This chain uses TRBV9 with TRBJ1-1; TRBD1 matches 7 bases. CDR1 SGDLS and CDR2 YYNGEE come from the germline V gene. CDR3 length: 15 amino acids. The V gene end was trimmed by 2 bases and the J gene end by 3 bases; junction bases not matched to a gene: 7. The CDR3 bases are TGTGCCAGCAGCGTTCTAGGGGGCGCCGACACTGAAGCTTTCTTT. Protein product: CASSVLGGADTEAFF.

The V and J genes are TRBV18 and TRBJ1-4; TRBD1 agrees at 8 bases. V trimming: 2 bases; J trimming: 7 bases; junction bases outside the gene matches: 12. The germline gives CDR1 KGHSH, CDR2 LQKENI. The CDR3 is 17 amino acids. The CDR3 spells CASSPNPPTGDGEKLFF. The CDR3 nucleotides read TGTGCCAGCTCACCAAATCCCCCGACAGGGGACGGTGAAAAACTGTTTTTT.

The chain joins TRBV7-9 to TRBJ1-2; the match to TRBD1 covers 8 bases. This CDR3 contains 15 residues. After removal of 6 bases from V and 8 bases from J, the junction contained 14 bases not matched to a gene. Germline assignment: CDR1 SEHNR and CDR2 FQNEAQ (reference sequence). CDR3 protein: CASSNLDRAGVGYTF. The CDR3 DNA reads as TGTGCCAGCAGTAACCTGGACAGGGCCGGGGTCGGCTACACCTTC. Variable domain in full (rest from reference TRBV7-9 and TRBJ1-2): DTGVSQNPRHKITKRGQNVTFRCDPISEHNRLYWYRQTLGQGPEFLTYFQNEAQLEKSRLLSDRFSAERPKGSFSTLEIQRTEQGDSAMYLCASSNLDRAGVGYTFGSGTRLTVV.

The chain combines TRBV19 with TRBJ1-2, with TRBD1 matching over 11 bases. The CDR3 is 14 amino acids. Germline-derived CDR1 and CDR2 are LNHDA and SQIVND (reference sequence). V shed 5 bases and J 8 bases; nucleotides not matched to a gene: 7. DNA of the CDR3: TGTGCCAGTAGTCTGGACAGGGGGCGCATCGGCTACACCTTC. This gives the protein CASSLDRGRIGYTF.

The rearrangement links TRBV14 to TRBJ2-1; 11 nucleotides match TRBD1. From germline, CDR1 is SGHDN and CDR2 FVKESK. The trim removed 4 bases at V and 5 bases at J, leaving 10 bases unmatched. The CDR3 has 17 residues. The CDR3 nucleotides are TGTGCCAGCAGCCCCCTCGCGGACAGGGGGCGAGACAATGAGCAGTTCTTC. Protein: CASSPLADRGRDNEQFF.

V and J are TRBV3-1 (or the pseudogene TRBV3-2) and TRBJ1-2, with TRBD1 identical over 9 bases. Germline assignment: CDR1 LGHDT and CDR2 YNNKEL (reference sequence). CDR3 length equals 15 residues. Unmatched junction bases numbered 3, after V lost 0 bases and J lost 4 bases. CDR3 amino acids: CASSQERDRVYGYTF. CDR3 nucleotides: TGTGCCAGCAGCCAAGAACGGGACAGGGTCTATGGCTACACCTTC.

The chain carries TRBV3-1 (or the pseudogene TRBV3-2) and TRBJ2-1; the D gene is possibly TRBD2 (6 bases). Germline assignment: CDR1 LGHDT and CDR2 YNNKEL (reference sequence). The length of the CDR3 is 16 residues. V gave up 8 bases and J gave up 4 bases, with 21 bases separating them. This chain's CDR3 is CASAPPRRGTYNEQFF. The CDR3 DNA reads TGTGCCAGCGCCCCCCCTCGGCGGGGAACGTACAATGAGCAGTTCTTC.